This T cell receptor beta chain appears in the sequencing data of a study of cytomegalovirus exposure and HLA in healthy donors. Study in general: From donors who were HLA-typed, an early data release held approximately 84 million unique TCRs.

Germline V CDR1 and CDR2: SEHNR, FQNEAQ (reference sequence). CDR3 length: 12 residues. On this clone: Germline and junction disagree at one end, which may indicate a read error.

The PCR ran on 60 Vbeta and 13 Jbeta primers. TCRdb's copy holds only in-frame clones and misses some; the assay was immunoSEQ multiplex PCR. This table holds roughly 200,000 clones, around three quarters found once. The receptor was derived from a woman aged 25 to 39 in good health and CMV-seronegative. J is TRBJ1-4 and V is TRBV7-9; D remains ambiguous. Sequenced: PBMCs. CDR3 region: CSSTRLEEKLFF. CDR3 in DNA: TGTTCCAGCACCCGCCTCGAGGAAAAACTGTTTTTT. The whole variable domain, remainder taken from reference TRBV7-9 and TRBJ1-4, is DTGVSQNPRHKITKRGQNVTFRCDPISEHNRLYWYRQTLGQGPEFLTYFQNEAQLEKSRLLSDRFSAERPKGSFSTLEIQRTEQGDSAMYLCSSTRLEEKLFFGSGTQLSVL.